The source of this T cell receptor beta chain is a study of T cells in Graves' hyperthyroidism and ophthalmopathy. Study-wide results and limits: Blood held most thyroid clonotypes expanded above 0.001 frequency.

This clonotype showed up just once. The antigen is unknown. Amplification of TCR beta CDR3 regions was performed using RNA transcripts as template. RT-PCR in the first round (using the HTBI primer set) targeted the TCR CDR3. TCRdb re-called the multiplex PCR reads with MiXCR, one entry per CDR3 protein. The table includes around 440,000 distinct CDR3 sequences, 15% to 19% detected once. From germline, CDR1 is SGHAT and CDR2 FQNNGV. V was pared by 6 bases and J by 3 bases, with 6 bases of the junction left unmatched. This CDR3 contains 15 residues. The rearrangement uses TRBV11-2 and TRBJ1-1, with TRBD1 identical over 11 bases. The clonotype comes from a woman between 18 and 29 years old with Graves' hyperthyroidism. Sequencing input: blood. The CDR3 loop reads CASSYRTGGDTEAFF. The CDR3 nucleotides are TGTGCCAGCAGTTACCGGACAGGGGGCGACACTGAAGCTTTCTTT.